The 30 T cell receptor beta chains below come from one sample, sequenced in a study of cytomegalovirus exposure and HLA in healthy donors. The PCR used 60 Vbeta and 13 Jbeta primers. Sequencing used immunoSEQ multiplex PCR; TCRdb keeps in-frame clones, though not all of them. The repertoire consists of 25,000 to 30,000 clones, with 55% to 75% occurring once and the leading ten covering 4% to 4.5%. The sequencing sample was made of PBMCs. The receptors were gathered from a woman between 45 and 60 years old in good health and CMV-seronegative.

The chain recombines TRBV6-5 with TRBJ2-1; D not certain. The V end was cut by 7 bases, the J end by 7 bases, with 14 bases between. Germline CDR1 is MNHEY and CDR2 is SVGAGI. The CDR3 extends over 13 amino acids. The CDR3 coding sequence is TGTGCCAGCACCTATGGTAGAGATAATGAGCAGTTCTTC. Its translation: CASTYGRDNEQFF.

The chain recombines TRBV30 with TRBJ1-5; tentatively, D is TRBD1 (6 bases). The germline CDR1 and CDR2 sequences are GTSNPN and SVGIG (reference sequence). Between the trimmed V and J ends, which lost 7 bases and 0 bases, there was a span of 16 bases. The CDR3 extends over 15 amino acids. The CDR3 reads CALKQGTLSNQPQHF. The CDR3 DNA reads TGTGCCTTAAAACAGGGTACCCTTAGCAATCAGCCCCAGCATTTT.

V usage is TRBV6-1 and J usage is TRBJ2-4; 7 positions match TRBD1. This CDR3 region has 13 residues. Germline V gives CDR1 MNHNS, CDR2 SASEGT. With 8 bases clipped from V and 7 bases from J, the junction kept 8 bases outside the gene matches. As DNA, the CDR3 is TGTGCCAGCTGTTGGGGACAGCAGAACATTCAGTACTTC. Amino acid sequence: CASCWGQQNIQYF.

This clone occurred a few times. The chain carries TRBV6-5 and TRBJ2-2, with D unresolved. Trimming took 2 bases from V and 5 from J, leaving 9 bases between them. Germline CDR1 reads MNHEY; CDR2 reads SVGAGI. CDR3 size: 14 residues. The chain's CDR3 is CASSYDLWTGELFF. CDR3 nucleotides: TGTGCCAGCAGTTACGACTTATGGACCGGGGAGCTGTTTTTT.

The J gene is TRBJ2-5, the V gene TRBV6-5; D gene uncertain. Trimming took 0 bases from V and 5 from J, leaving 13 bases between them. The germline V gene has CDR1 MNHEY and CDR2 SVGAGI. The CDR3 spans 15 residues. CDR3 nucleotide sequence: TGTGCCAGCAGTTACTCTCGGTTTCCTCGGGAGACCCAGTACTTC. The encoded protein is CASSYSRFPRETQYF.

In its sample, this clone was seen a few times. This rearrangement joins TRBV10-2 to TRBJ1-2, with 10 bases fitting TRBD1. J was trimmed by 8 bases and V by 6 bases; bases with no gene match: 6. Germline CDR1 WSHSY, CDR2 SAAADI. The CDR3 extends over 13 amino acids. The CDR3 nucleotides read TGCGCCAGCAGCCCAGACAGGGGGCAAGGCTACACCTTC. Protein product: CASSPDRGQGYTF.

The gene calls are TRBV5-1 and TRBJ1-1; D gene uncertain. CDR1 and CDR2 (germline): SGHRS, YFSETQ. V gave up 4 bases and J gave up 11 bases, with 15 bases separating them. The CDR3 extends over 12 amino acids. The CDR3 DNA reads TGCGCCAGCAGCATTGGATACCAGGTGGCTTTCTTT. This encodes CASSIGYQVAFF.

The chain recombines TRBV28 with TRBJ1-4; 8 bases fit TRBD1. With V trimmed by 4 bases and J by 8 bases, 3 bases remained unmatched. The CDR3 consists of 13 residues. CDR1 is MDHEN, CDR2 SYDVKM, per germline. CDR3 DNA sequence: TGTGCCAGCAGTTCTGACAGGGGCGAAAAACTGTTTTTT. Amino acids: CASSSDRGEKLFF.

V gene TRBV20-1 combines with J gene TRBJ2-5, with D hard to call. The germline gives CDR1 DFQATT, CDR2 SNEGSKA (reference sequence). Trimming took off 6 bases at V and 2 bases at J, with 7 bases between the two ends. The CDR3 sequence is 11 residues long. The CDR3 DNA sequence: TGCAGTGCCCCCCTTCAAGAGACCCAGTACTTC. This gives the protein CSAPLQETQYF.

The rearrangement links TRBV5-6 to TRBJ1-1; D call uncertain. V was cut by 4 bases and J by 11 bases, with 21 bases left in between. The CDR3 loop spans 14 amino acids. Germline CDR1 SGHDT, CDR2 YYEEEE. The CDR3 here is CASSHRGSPSGAFF. For the CDR3, the DNA is TGTGCCAGCAGCCATCGAGGCAGCCCGAGTGGGGCTTTCTTT.

CDR3 nucleotide sequence: TGTGCCAGCAGCCCTACCTTAGCGGGTTTTAGCACTGAAGCTTTCTTT. Its protein is CASSPTLAGFSTEAFF. The chain couples TRBV9 to TRBJ1-1, with D unclear. The CDR3 spans 16 residues. Germline-derived CDR1 and CDR2 are SGDLS and YYNGEE. Deletions cut 4 bases from V and 4 bases from J, with 20 bases between. Using reference TRBV9 and TRBJ1-1 for the parts outside the CDR3, the full variable domain is DSGVTQTPKHLITATGQRVTLRCSPRSGDLSVYWYQQSLDQGLQFLIQYYNGEERAKGNILERFSAQQFPDLHSELNLSSLELGDSALYFCASSPTLAGFSTEAFFGQGTRLTVV.

The chain is built from TRBV7-9 and TRBJ1-2, with D perhaps matching TRBD1 (5 bases). The germline CDR1 and CDR2 sequences are SEHNR and FQNEAQ (reference sequence). This CDR3 contains 14 residues. V lost 6 bases and J 4 bases, leaving 15 bases between the germline ends. The CDR3 reads CASRSTGGTYGYTF. As DNA, the CDR3 is TGTGCCAGCAGGTCGACGGGGGGTACCTATGGCTACACCTTC.

The genes are TRBV29-1 and TRBJ1-4, with D unresolved. V lost 0 bases and J 4 bases, leaving 12 bases between the germline ends. Looked up from germline, CDR1 is SQVTM and CDR2 is ANQGSEA. The CDR3 length is 15 residues. Written as DNA, the CDR3 is TGCAGCGTTGAAGATGGAGGTGGGCTTAATGAAAAACTGTTTTTT. Translated: CSVEDGGGLNEKLFF.

The chain recombines TRBV6-6 with TRBJ1-1; the D is unclear. Trimming shortened V by 2 bases and J by 4 bases, and 8 bases separated the two germline ends. The CDR3 contains 13 residues. Germline CDR1 MNHNY, CDR2 SVGAGI (reference sequence). The CDR3 bases are TGTGCCAGCAGTTACCAACAGAGCACTGAAGCTTTCTTT. Protein sequence: CASSYQQSTEAFF.

The rearrangement uses TRBV28 and TRBJ1-1; D perhaps matches TRBD1 (5 bases). With 6 bases removed from V and 1 base from J, the gap between germline ends came to 9 bases. The CDR3 has 13 amino acids. CDR1 is MDHEN, CDR2 SYDVKM, per germline. DNA for the CDR3: TGTGCCAGCAGCGACAGACCGAACACTGAAGCTTTCTTT. The encoded protein is CASSDRPNTEAFF.

This chain connects TRBV10-3 to TRBJ1-1; 7 bases are shared with TRBD1. Germline V gene sequence: CDR1 ENHRY, CDR2 SYGVKD. The V gene end was trimmed by 6 bases and the J gene end by 2 bases; junction bases not matched to a gene: 6. The length of the CDR3 is 14 residues. The CDR3 region has the DNA TGTGCCATCAGCCGGGACAGCCTCAACACTGAAGCTTTCTTT. It encodes CAISRDSLNTEAFF.

The chain recombines TRBV29-1 with TRBJ2-7; a possible D gene is TRBD1 (5 bases). V shed 4 bases and J shed 1 base, with 11 bases lying between them. The CDR3 extends over 13 amino acids. Germline values: CDR1 SQVTM, CDR2 ANQGSEA. CDR3 amino acids: CSVGARGSYEQYF. CDR3 DNA sequence: TGCAGCGTTGGGGCTAGGGGTTCCTACGAGCAGTACTTC.

The chain uses TRBV29-1 and TRBJ1-1, with D maybe TRBD1 (5 bases). Between the trimmed V and J ends, which lost 3 bases and 0 bases, there was a span of 14 bases. Germline CDR1 and CDR2: SQVTM and ANQGSEA. The CDR3 is 15 residues long. CDR3 DNA sequence: TGCAGCGTTGATTACGCCACAGGATTGAACACTGAAGCTTTCTTT. This encodes CSVDYATGLNTEAFF.

The chain uses TRBV2 and TRBJ2-7; TRBD2 matches at 7 bases. Unmatched junction bases numbered 4, after V lost 8 bases and J lost 0 bases. The CDR3 length is 13 residues. Germline-derived CDR1 and CDR2 are SNHLY and FYNNEI. The CDR3 loop is CASGEGSSYEQYF. The CDR3 region has the DNA TGTGCCAGCGGGGAGGGGAGCTCCTACGAGCAGTACTTC.

The chain employs TRBV7-8 and TRBJ1-2; TRBD1 agrees at 7 bases. The CDR3 sequence is 14 residues long. V shed 6 bases, J shed 2 bases, and the junction held 6 bases outside the gene matches. Germline assignment: CDR1 SGHVS and CDR2 FQNEAQ. This CDR3 is CASSKAGGNYGYTF. The CDR3 DNA follows: TGTGCCAGCAGTAAGGCAGGGGGAAACTATGGCTACACCTTC. The entire variable domain, with the rest obtained from reference TRBV7-8 and TRBJ1-2, is as follows: GAGVSQSPRYKVAKRGQDVALRCDPISGHVSLFWYQQALGQGPEFLTYFQNEAQLDKSGLPSDRFFAERPEGSVSTLKIQRTQQEDSAVYLCASSKAGGNYGYTFGSGTRLTVV.

The chain joins TRBV6-1 to TRBJ2-7; TRBD1 matches at 9 bases. CDR1 and CDR2 (germline): MNHNS, SASEGT. The CDR3 has 14 residues. Trimming cost V 8 bases and J 2 bases; bases outside gene matches: 7. CDR3 DNA sequence: TGTGCCAGCTGTCCTGGACAGGGGACCTACGAGCAGTACTTC. This gives the protein CASCPGQGTYEQYF.

This clone was found a few times. The chain couples TRBV5-1 to TRBJ2-3; tentatively, D is TRBD2 (6 bases). The CDR3 totals 15 residues. From germline, CDR1 is SGHRS and CDR2 YFSETQ. The V end lost 0 bases, the J end lost 2 bases, and 10 bases lay between the germline ends. CDR3 sequence reads: CASSLGGTSTDTQYF. CDR3 sequence (DNA): TGCGCCAGCAGCTTGGGCGGGACGTCCACAGATACGCAGTATTTT.

The chain uses TRBV2 and TRBJ2-1; 12 bases fit TRBD2. CDR1 SNHLY and CDR2 FYNNEI come from the germline V gene. The CDR3 runs 15 residues. The ends lost 4 bases at V and 10 bases at J; junction bases unmatched: 8. As DNA, the CDR3 is TGTGCCAGCAGTGTGGGGACTAGCGGGCTGATCGAGCAGTTCTTC. Its protein product is CASSVGTSGLIEQFF.

The V and J genes are TRBV7-2 and TRBJ1-2; 7 bases fit TRBD1. This CDR3 is 16 amino acids long. Germline V gene data show CDR1 as SGHTA and CDR2 as FQGNSA. V was clipped by 4 bases and J by 8 bases; unmatched bases: 16. DNA of the CDR3: TGTGCCAGCAGCTCCATCCCCCGAGGGGGCCAAGGGGGCTACACCTTC. Protein sequence: CASSSIPRGGQGGYTF.

The V and J genes are TRBV14 and TRBJ2-1; D might be TRBD2 (6 bases). Trimming removed 2 bases from V and 5 bases from J, with 13 bases in between. Per the germline V gene, CDR1 is SGHDN and CDR2 is FVKESK. CDR3 length: 15 residues. CDR3 bases: TGTGCCAGCAGCCAATGGGACTTGCCGAACAATGAGCAGTTCTTC. It specifies CASSQWDLPNNEQFF.

CDR3 sequence (DNA): TGTGCCATCAGTGAGTCGAGCGGATACAATGAGCAGTTCTTC. Translation gives CAISESSGYNEQFF. The chain has TRBV10-3 and TRBJ2-1; possible D gene TRBD2, 5 bases. The CDR3 totals 14 residues. Trimming took 0 bases from V and 4 from J, leaving 7 bases between them. Germline CDR1 ENHRY, CDR2 SYGVKD.

The chain carries TRBV19 and TRBJ1-1; D possibly corresponds to TRBD1 (6 bases). The CDR3 totals 14 residues. V dropped 6 bases and J dropped 1 base, with 12 bases sitting between them. The germline V gene has CDR1 LNHDA and CDR2 SQIVND (reference sequence). The CDR3 DNA follows: TGTGCCAGTAGGATACAGGGCCAGAACACTGAAGCTTTCTTT. Translated, it gives CASRIQGQNTEAFF.

This sequence joins TRBV7-6 and TRBJ2-1; D not certain. Trimming left V 1 base short and J 5 bases short, with 9 bases between. CDR1 is SGHVS, CDR2 FNYEAQ, per germline. The CDR3 totals 14 residues. CDR3 bases: TGTGCCAGCAGCTTAGGAGGTCCCCACAATGAGCAGTTCTTC. Its protein is CASSLGGPHNEQFF.

The CDR3 loop reads CASSLSTGNTEAFF. Written as DNA, the CDR3 is TGTGCCAGCAGCTTAAGCACAGGGAACACTGAAGCTTTCTTT. The chain employs TRBV7-2 and TRBJ1-1; maybe TRBD1 (5 bases). In germline, CDR1 is SGHTA, CDR2 FQGNSA. CDR3 length: 14 residues. Trimming removed 2 bases from V and 1 base from J, with 8 bases in between.

This clone was counted between two and nine times. The chain recombines TRBV12-5 with TRBJ2-7; D is unresolved. The length of the CDR3 is 15 residues. V was shortened by 5 bases and J by 0 bases, with 14 bases between the two germline ends. The germline V gene has CDR1 LGHNT and CDR2 FRNRAP. The CDR3 region has the DNA TGTGCTAGTGGTCAATCAGATATTTTCTCCTACGAGCAGTACTTC. It encodes CASGQSDIFSYEQYF.